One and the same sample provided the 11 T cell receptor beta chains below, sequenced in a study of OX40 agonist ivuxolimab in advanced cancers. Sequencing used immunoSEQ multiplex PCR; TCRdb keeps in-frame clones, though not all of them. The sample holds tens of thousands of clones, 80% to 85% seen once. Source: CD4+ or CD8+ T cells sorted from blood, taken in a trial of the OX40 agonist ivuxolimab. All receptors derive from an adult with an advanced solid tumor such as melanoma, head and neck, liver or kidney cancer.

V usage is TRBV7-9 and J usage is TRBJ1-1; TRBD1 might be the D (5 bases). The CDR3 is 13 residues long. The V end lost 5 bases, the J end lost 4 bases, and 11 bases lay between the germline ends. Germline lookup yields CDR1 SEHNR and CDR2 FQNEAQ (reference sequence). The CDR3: CASSRGGSTEAFF. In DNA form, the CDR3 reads TGTGCCAGCAGCCGCGGGGGAAGCACTGAAGCTTTCTTT.

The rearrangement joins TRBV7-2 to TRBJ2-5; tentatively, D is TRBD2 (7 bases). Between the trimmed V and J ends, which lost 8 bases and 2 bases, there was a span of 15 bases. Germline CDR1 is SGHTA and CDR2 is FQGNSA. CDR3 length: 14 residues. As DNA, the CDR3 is TGTGCCAGCCGAACGAGGGGGGGTCAAGAGACCCAGTACTTC. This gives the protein CASRTRGGQETQYF.

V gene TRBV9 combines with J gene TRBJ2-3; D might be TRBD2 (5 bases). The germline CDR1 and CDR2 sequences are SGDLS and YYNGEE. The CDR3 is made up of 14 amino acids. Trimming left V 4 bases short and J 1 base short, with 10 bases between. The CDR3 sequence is CASSPYGGTDTQYF. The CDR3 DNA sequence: TGTGCCAGCAGCCCCTACGGGGGCACAGATACGCAGTATTTT.

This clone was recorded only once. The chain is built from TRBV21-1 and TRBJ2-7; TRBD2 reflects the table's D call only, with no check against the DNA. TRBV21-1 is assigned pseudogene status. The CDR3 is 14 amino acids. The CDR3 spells CASRSSGSSYEQYF. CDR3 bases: TGTGCCAGCAGGAGTAGCGGGTCCTCCTACGAGCAGTACTTC.

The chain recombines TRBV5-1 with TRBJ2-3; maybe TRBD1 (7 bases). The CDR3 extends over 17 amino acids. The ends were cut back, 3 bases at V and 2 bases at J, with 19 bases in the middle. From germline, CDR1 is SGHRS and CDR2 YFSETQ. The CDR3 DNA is TGCGCCAGCAGCTACTACGCGACAGGGAGGAACACAGATACGCAGTATTTT. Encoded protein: CASSYYATGRNTDTQYF.

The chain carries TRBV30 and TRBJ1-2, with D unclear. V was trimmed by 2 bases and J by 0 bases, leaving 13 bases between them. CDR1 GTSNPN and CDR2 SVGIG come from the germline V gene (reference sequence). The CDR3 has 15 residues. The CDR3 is CAWSSPEAANYGYTF. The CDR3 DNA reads TGTGCCTGGAGTTCCCCGGAGGCAGCTAACTATGGCTACACCTTC.

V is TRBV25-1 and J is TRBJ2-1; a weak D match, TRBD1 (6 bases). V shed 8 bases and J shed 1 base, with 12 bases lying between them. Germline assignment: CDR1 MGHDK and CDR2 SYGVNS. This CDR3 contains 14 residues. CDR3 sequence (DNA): TGTGCCAGCCCCCGGGACAAATCCTACAATGAGCAGTTCTTC. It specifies CASPRDKSYNEQFF.

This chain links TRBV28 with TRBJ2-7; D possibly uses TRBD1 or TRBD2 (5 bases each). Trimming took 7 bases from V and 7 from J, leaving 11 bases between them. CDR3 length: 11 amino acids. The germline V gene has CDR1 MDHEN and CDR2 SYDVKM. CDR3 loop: CASTIWGEQYF. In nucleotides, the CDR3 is TGTGCCAGCACCATTTGGGGGGAGCAGTACTTC.

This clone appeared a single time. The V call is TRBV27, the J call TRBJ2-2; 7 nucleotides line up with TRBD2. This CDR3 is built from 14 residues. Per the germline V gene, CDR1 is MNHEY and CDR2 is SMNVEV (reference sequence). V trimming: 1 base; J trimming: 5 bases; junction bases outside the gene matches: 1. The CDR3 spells CASSLLGGTGELFF. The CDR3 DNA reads TGTGCCAGCAGTTTATTGGGGGGGACCGGGGAGCTGTTTTTT.

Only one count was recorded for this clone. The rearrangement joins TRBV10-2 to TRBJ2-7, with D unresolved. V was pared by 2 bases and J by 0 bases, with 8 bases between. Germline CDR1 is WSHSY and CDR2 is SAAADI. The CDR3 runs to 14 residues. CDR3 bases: TGCGCCAGCAGTGAGGGACGGAGCTCCTACGAGCAGTACGTC. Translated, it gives CASSEGRSSYEQYV.

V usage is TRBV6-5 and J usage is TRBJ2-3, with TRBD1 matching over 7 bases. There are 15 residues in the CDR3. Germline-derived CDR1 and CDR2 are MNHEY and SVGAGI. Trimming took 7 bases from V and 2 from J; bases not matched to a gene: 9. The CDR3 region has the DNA TGTGCCAGCAAGGAGACAGGGACCGACACAGATACGCAGTATTTT. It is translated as CASKETGTDTDTQYF.